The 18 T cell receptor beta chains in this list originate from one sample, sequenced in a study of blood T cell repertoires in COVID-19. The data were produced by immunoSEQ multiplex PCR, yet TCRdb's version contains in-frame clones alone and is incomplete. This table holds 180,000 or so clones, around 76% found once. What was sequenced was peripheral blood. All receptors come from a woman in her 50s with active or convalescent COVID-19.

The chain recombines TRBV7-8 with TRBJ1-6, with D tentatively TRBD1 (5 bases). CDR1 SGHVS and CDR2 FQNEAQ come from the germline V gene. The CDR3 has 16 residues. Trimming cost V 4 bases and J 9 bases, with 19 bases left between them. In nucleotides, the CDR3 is TGTGCCAGCAGCTCGGGGAGTTTGGGGGGAACTTCACCCCTCCACTTT. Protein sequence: CASSSGSLGGTSPLHF.

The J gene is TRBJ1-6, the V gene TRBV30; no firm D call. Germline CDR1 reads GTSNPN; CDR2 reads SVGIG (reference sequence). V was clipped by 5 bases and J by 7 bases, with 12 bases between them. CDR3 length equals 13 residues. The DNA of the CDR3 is TGTGCCTGGGGCCCAGGCCGAAATTCACCCCTCCACTTT. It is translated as CAWGPGRNSPLHF. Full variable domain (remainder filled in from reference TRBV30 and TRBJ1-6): SQTIHQWPATLVQPVGSPLSLECTVEGTSNPNLYWYRQAAGRGLQLLFYSVGIGQISSEVPQNLSASRPQDRQFILSSKKLLLSDSGFYLCAWGPGRNSPLHFGNGTRLTVT.

The CDR3 loop is CASSQAGGRNSPLHF. CDR3 sequence (DNA): TGTGCCAGCAGCCAAGCAGGAGGAAGAAATTCACCCCTCCACTTT. This chain connects TRBV14 to TRBJ1-6; D remains unclear. Germline CDR1 and CDR2: SGHDN and FVKESK. Deletions cut 1 base from V and 7 bases from J, with 11 bases between. The CDR3 extends over 15 amino acids.

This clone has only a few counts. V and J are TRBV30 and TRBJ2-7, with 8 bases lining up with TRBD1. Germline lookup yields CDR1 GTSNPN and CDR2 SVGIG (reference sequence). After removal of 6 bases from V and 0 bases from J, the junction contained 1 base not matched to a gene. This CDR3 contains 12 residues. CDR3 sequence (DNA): TGTGCCTGCGGACAGGGCTCCTACGAGCAGTACTTC. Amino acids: CACGQGSYEQYF.

Here the CDR3 reads CASSVTGDSSPQHF. In DNA, the CDR3 is TGTGCCAGCAGCGTTACAGGGGACAGCTCACCCCAGCATTTT. The genes are TRBV2 and TRBJ1-5; 7 positions match TRBD1. The germline CDR1 and CDR2 sequences are SNHLY and FYNNEI. V shed 6 bases, J shed 10 bases, and the junction held 12 bases outside the gene matches. CDR3 length: 14 amino acids. Looking up the rest from reference TRBV2 and TRBJ1-5 gives the full variable domain: EPEVTQTPSHQVTQMGQEVILRCVPISNHLYFYWYRQILGQKVEFLVSFYNNEISEKSEIFDDQFSVERPDGSNFTLKIRSTKLEDSAMYFCASSVTGDSSPQHFGDGTRLSIL.

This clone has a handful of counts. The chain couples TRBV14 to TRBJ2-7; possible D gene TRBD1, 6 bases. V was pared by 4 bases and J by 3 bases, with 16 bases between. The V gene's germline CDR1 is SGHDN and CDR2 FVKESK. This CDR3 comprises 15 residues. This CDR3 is CASSPQGFALYEQYF. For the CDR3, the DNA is TGTGCCAGCAGCCCGCAGGGGTTTGCGCTCTACGAGCAGTACTTC.

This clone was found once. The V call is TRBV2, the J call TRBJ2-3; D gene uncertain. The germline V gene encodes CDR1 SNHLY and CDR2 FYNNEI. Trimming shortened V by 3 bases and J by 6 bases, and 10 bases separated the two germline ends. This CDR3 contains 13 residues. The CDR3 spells CASSDRVGDTQYF. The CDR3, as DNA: TGTGCCAGCAGTGATCGGGTCGGGGATACGCAGTATTTT. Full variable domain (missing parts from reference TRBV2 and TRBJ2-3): EPEVTQTPSHQVTQMGQEVILRCVPISNHLYFYWYRQILGQKVEFLVSFYNNEISEKSEIFDDQFSVERPDGSNFTLKIRSTKLEDSAMYFCASSDRVGDTQYFGPGTRLTVL.

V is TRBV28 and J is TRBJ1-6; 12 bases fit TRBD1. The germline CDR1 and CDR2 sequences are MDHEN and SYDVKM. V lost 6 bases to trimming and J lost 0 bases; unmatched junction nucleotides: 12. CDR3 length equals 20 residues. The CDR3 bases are TGTGCCAGCAGAATAGCACCGGGACAGGGGGCAAGCTCCTATAATTCACCCCTCCACTTT. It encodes CASRIAPGQGASSYNSPLHF.

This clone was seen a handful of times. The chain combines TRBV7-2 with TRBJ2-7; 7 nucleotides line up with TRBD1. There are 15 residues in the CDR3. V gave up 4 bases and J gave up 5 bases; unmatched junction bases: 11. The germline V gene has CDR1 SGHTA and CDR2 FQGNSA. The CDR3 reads CASSSQGFQGDEQYF. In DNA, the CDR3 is TGTGCCAGCAGCTCACAGGGGTTCCAGGGGGACGAGCAGTACTTC. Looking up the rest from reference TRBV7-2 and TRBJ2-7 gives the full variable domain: GAGVSQSPSNKVTEKGKDVELRCDPISGHTALYWYRQSLGQGLEFLIYFQGNSAPDKSGLPSDRFSAERTGGSVSTLTIQRTQQEDSAVYLCASSSQGFQGDEQYFGPGTRLTVT.

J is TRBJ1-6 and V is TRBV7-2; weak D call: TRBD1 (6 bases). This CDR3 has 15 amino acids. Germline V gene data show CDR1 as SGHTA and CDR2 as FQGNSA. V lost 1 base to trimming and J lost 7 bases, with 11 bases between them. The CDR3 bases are TGTGCCAGCAGCTTAGGGGCAGGGGCAAATTCACCCCTCCACTTT. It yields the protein CASSLGAGANSPLHF.

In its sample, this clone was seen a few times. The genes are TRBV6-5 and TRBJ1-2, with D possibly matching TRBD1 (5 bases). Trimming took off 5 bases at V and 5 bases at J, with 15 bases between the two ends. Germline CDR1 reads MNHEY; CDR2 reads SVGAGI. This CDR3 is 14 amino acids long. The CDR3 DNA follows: TGTGCCAGCAGTCGGGGGTCCCCGGTGTATGGCTACACCTTC. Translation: CASSRGSPVYGYTF.

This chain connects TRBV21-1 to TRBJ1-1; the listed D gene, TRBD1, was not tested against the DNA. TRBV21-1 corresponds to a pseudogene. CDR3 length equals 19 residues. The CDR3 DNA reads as TGTGCCAGCAGCAAAGTCCCCCAGGACAGGGATCGGGAAGTCACTGAAGCTTTCTTT. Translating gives CASSKVPQDRDREVTEAFF.

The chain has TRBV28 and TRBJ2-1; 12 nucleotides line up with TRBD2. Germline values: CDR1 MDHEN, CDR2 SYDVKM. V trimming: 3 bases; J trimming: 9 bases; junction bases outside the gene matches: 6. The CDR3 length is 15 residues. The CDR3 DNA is TGTGCCAGCAGTTTTAACCTAGCGGGAGGGTTTGAGCAGTTCTTC. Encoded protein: CASSFNLAGGFEQFF.

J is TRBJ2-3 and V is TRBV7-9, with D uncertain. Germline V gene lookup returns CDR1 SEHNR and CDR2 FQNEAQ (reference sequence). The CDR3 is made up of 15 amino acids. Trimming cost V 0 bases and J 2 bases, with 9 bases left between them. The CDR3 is CASSLALGTTDTQYF. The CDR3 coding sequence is TGTGCCAGCAGCTTAGCGCTAGGCACCACAGATACGCAGTATTTT.

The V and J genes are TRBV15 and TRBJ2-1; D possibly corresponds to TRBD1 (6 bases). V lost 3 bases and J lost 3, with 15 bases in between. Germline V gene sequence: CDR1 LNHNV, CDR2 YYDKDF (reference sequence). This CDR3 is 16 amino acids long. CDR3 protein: CATSRETGTYYNEQFF. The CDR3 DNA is TGTGCCACCAGCAGGGAAACAGGGACCTACTACAATGAGCAGTTCTTC.

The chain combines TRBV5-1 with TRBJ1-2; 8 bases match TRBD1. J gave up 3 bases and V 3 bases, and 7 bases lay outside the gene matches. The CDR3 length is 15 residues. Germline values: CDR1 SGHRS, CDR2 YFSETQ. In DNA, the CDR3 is TGCGCCAGCAGCTGGGACAGGACCTTTTACTATGGCTACACCTTC. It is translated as CASSWDRTFYYGYTF. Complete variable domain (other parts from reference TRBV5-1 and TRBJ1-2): KAGVTQTPRYLIKTRGQQVTLSCSPISGHRSVSWYQQTPGQGLQFLFEYFSETQRNKGNFPGRFSGRQFSNSRSEMNVSTLELGDSALYLCASSWDRTFYYGYTFGSGTRLTVV.

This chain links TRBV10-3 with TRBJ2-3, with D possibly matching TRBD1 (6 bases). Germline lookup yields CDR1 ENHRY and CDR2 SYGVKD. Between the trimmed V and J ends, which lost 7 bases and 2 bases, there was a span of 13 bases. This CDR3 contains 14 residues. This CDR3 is CAINRAGATDTQYF. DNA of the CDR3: TGTGCCATCAATAGGGCAGGGGCCACAGATACGCAGTATTTT.

CDR3 residues: CASSPGQGRTGELFF. For the CDR3, the DNA is TGTGCCAGCTCACCTGGACAGGGACGCACCGGGGAGCTGTTTTTT. The chain is built from TRBV18 and TRBJ2-2; 8 positions agree with TRBD1. J was trimmed by 4 bases and V by 3 bases; bases with no gene match: 4. Germline V gives CDR1 KGHSH, CDR2 LQKENI. This CDR3 comprises 15 residues. The whole variable domain, filled in from reference TRBV18 and TRBJ2-2, reads NAGVMQNPRHLVRRRGQEARLRCSPMKGHSHVYWYRQLPEEGLKFMVYLQKENIIDESGMPKERFSAEFPKEGPSILRIQQVVRGDSAAYFCASSPGQGRTGELFFGEGSRLTVL.